This T cell receptor (beta chain) was identified in a study of patients and donors after allogeneic stem cell transplantation (dated by TCRdb to the early 2020s). Library preparation used RT-PCR. These reads were obtained on a NextSeq 550. TCRdb reanalyzed the raw reads on its own, using fastp at Q25 for trimming and MiXCR for clone calling, and kept in-frame beta chains. Under each unique CDR3 protein, matching rows form one entry showing the most common genes and DNA. For this sample the table gives hundreds of thousands of distinct CDR3 sequences, of which roughly 16% were detected only once. The ten largest clonotypes hold around 7.9% of the sample. V is clipped by 5 bases and J by 9 bases, and the sequence between their germline boundaries is 10 bases long. The CDR3 goes from the cysteine to the phenylalanine over 11 residues. The retained sequence is limited to the CDR3, 33 bases, with the frame set at the first base. The CDR1 and CDR2 encoded by the germline V gene are MNHNS and SASEGT.

This clonotype was seen only a few times. Its antigen is not yet known. No much larger clone is present one base from it, and per-base qualities are unavailable. Recombination joined TRBV6-1 with TRBJ2-5; the D call is possibly TRBD1 or TRBD2, each sharing 6 bases. The clonotype was recovered from a human donor who was either an allogeneic HSCT recipient or a stem cell or donor lymphocyte infusion donor (not recorded which). It is not recorded whose cells these are; they may come from a transplant donor. Sequenced input: blood, either unsorted or a sorted T cell fraction (not recorded which). The DNA sequence follows: TGTGCCAGCAGTCGTAGGGGGGCCCAGTACTTC. Its amino acids are CASSRRGAQYF.